This T cell receptor (beta chain) was recovered during a study of CD8+CD57+ T cells in acquired aplastic anemia (dated by TCRdb to the late 2010s). For the wider study: DNA extracted from sorted CD4+ and CD8+ cells had a mean of approximately 3.5 ug, with a range of roughly 0.17 to 30 ug. CD8+CD57+ expansion was defined as frequency above the mean frequency observed in healthy subjects.

Paper-wide results and their limitations: Twenty-nine CD8+ CDR3 sequences were found in both patients and controls but appeared to be highly expressed in patients and within the immunodominant clones of the patients. Patients and healthy controls showed no significant difference in CD8+ Simpson's diversity (P=0.060).

Comments on this clonotype: Its recognized antigen is unknown. Base qualities were left out, and no much larger clone turns up one base away.

The patients picked for sequencing were ones in whom flow cytometry had shown an expansion of CD8+CD57+ cells. Severe acquired aplastic anemia was diagnosed in all patients according to International Study of Aplastic Anemia and Agranulocytosis and Camitta criteria. No patient had received any therapy when blood was sampled. The study deep-sequenced TCR repertoires of sorted CD4+ and CD8+ blood T cells from severe aplastic anemia patients and healthy subjects. Patients were enrolled under clinicaltrials.gov protocols 00001620, 01623167, 00001397, 00071045, 00081523 and 00961064 in the USA. Ficoll-Paque density gradient centrifugation was used to isolate peripheral blood mononuclear cells. Before DNA extraction, CD4+ and CD8+ T cells were sorted by FACS or by magnetic beads. Genomic DNA served as template for TCR beta VDJ combination and CDR3 sequence profiling. An Illumina HiSeq 2000 was the platform used for TCR repertoire sequencing. In the paper's pipeline: TRBV/TRBJ rearrangement plots, CDR3 size and DJ length profiles, and Simpson's diversity index were used to assess repertoires. The most abundant DNA sequence in the deep sequencing data was taken as the immunodominant clone. CDR3 amino acid sequences were screened for sharing across subjects and compared with published repertoires and the VDJdb database. The raw public data were reprocessed by TCRdb itself: fastp quality trimming at Q25, MiXCR clonotype calling, in-frame beta chains only. Duplicate CDR3 protein sequences are folded into a single record with the most common DNA and genes. The V and J calls follow TCRdb's processing rather than the paper's. For this sample the table gives around 130,000 distinct CDR3 sequences, of which under 60% were detected only once. The top ten hold around 27% of the sample.

Sequenced input: sorted CD4+, CD8+, or CD8+CD57+ T cells (not recorded which) from PBMCs. The origin of this receptor is a human donor with aplastic anemia.

Here is the DNA: TGCAGTGCTAGTTCGGGGGGCCCTTCCTACGAGCAGTACTTC. Translated, this is CSASSGGPSYEQYF. The rearranged segments are TRBV20-1 and TRBJ2-7, with TRBD2 tentatively as D gene (7 bases match). The CDR3 sequence holds 14 residues, the cysteine and phenylalanine included. Only the CDR3 DNA is retained, 42 bases long and in frame from the first base. Taken from the germline V gene (reference sequence), the CDR1 and CDR2 loops are DFQATT and SNEGSKA. V lost 3 bases and J lost 1 base; the stretch between them is 13 bases long.